This T cell receptor (beta chain) stems from a study of T cell responses to AZD1222 COVID-19 vaccine. Study-level background: Second-dose groups at about 4 or about 12 weeks were pooled.

General study points: Most donors were white British, females outnumbered males, and clonal diversity was possibly underestimated.

Some clones are missing from TCRdb's copy, which holds only in-frame ones; the method was immunoSEQ multiplex PCR. The sample contains around 100,000 clones, 80% to 95% of which appear only once. As regards this clone: Its target is not known.

The starting material was peripheral blood, obtained on day 0 of AZD1222 vaccination. The receptor was derived from an adult in good health.

This CDR3 reads CAIGDQGETQYF. The CDR3 nucleotides are TGTGCCATCGGGGACCAGGGAGAGACCCAGTACTTC. This chain connects TRBV10-3 to TRBJ2-5; D assignment may be TRBD1 or TRBD2 (5 bases each). Per germline, CDR1 ENHRY and CDR2 SYGVKD. V lost 8 bases and J lost 4, with 11 bases in between. The CDR3 spans 12 residues.